These 23 T cell receptor beta chains came from one sample sequenced in a study of T-cell reconstitution after alpha-beta-depleted transplantation in children. Researchers prepared the TCRbeta library using unique molecular identifiers, the study reports. Using its own MiXCR run on the PCR reads, TCRdb lists one record per CDR3 protein. Of 750,000 to 950,000 distinct CDR3 sequences in the sample, about 15% were seen once. The input for sequencing was PBMCs, mostly from graft donor cells, taken 360 days after TCRalphabeta/CD19-depleted stem cell transplant. All receptors come from a male patient under 18 who had a stem cell transplant for acute lymphoblastic leukemia, so the T cells may come from the graft donor.

V usage is TRBV15 and J usage is TRBJ1-5; 7 bases map to TRBD1. The CDR3 runs 16 residues. Unmatched junction bases numbered 10, after V lost 0 bases and J lost 8 bases. Germline CDR1 reads LNHNV; CDR2 reads YYDKDF (reference sequence). This chain's CDR3 is CATSRDLTGIREPQHF. CDR3 nucleotide sequence: TGTGCCACCAGCAGAGACCTGACAGGGATACGGGAGCCCCAGCATTTT.

The genes are TRBV7-6 and TRBJ2-2; TRBD2 is a possible D gene (5 bases). The V end was cut by 2 bases, the J end by 5 bases, with 12 bases between. This CDR3 contains 15 residues. Germline-derived CDR1 and CDR2 are SGHVS and FNYEAQ. The CDR3 reads CASSLYLADTGELFF. The CDR3 nucleotides read TGTGCCAGCAGCTTATATCTAGCAGATACCGGGGAGCTGTTTTTT.

This clonotype was detected a few times. This rearrangement joins TRBV5-1 to TRBJ2-7; D not certain. Germline V gene lookup returns CDR1 SGHRS and CDR2 YFSETQ. The CDR3 spans 14 residues. V lost 1 base to trimming and J lost 7 bases, with 15 bases between them. Written as DNA, the CDR3 is TGCGCCAGCAGCTTGACCCTAAACCTACGAGAGCAGTACTTC. It is translated as CASSLTLNLREQYF.

The chain carries TRBV4-1 and TRBJ2-3; unclear D gene. This CDR3 spans 17 amino acids. The germline CDR1 and CDR2 sequences are MGHRA and YSYEKL. Trimming cost V 3 bases and J 4 bases, with 20 bases left between them. CDR3 protein: CASSQSFEATGADTQYF. CDR3 coding DNA: TGCGCCAGCAGCCAGTCGTTCGAAGCGACGGGCGCAGATACGCAGTATTTT.

CDR3 bases: TGCGCCAGCAGCTTATCCGGGCTAGAGAACACCGGGGAGCTGTTTTTT. This sequence encodes CASSLSGLENTGELFF. This chain joins TRBV5-1 and TRBJ2-2; no clear D gene. V was cut by 2 bases and J by 1 base, with 12 bases left in between. The germline CDR1 and CDR2 sequences are SGHRS and YFSETQ. The CDR3 is 16 amino acids.

The V call is TRBV18, the J call TRBJ2-7; 9 nucleotides match TRBD1. Germline V gene sequence: CDR1 KGHSH, CDR2 LQKENI. The V segment lost 2 bases and the J segment 0 bases; nucleotides outside the gene matches: 2. The CDR3 spans 15 residues. DNA of the CDR3: TGTGCCAGCTCACCAGCGGGACAGGGCTCCTACGAGCAGTACTTC. It encodes CASSPAGQGSYEQYF.

For the CDR3, the DNA is TGCGCCAGCAGCTTGGTAAGAGGGTGGGTGTCCTACGAGCAGTACTTC. The encoded protein is CASSLVRGWVSYEQYF. The V call is TRBV5-1, the J call TRBJ2-7, with a tentative D call TRBD2 (5 bases). The germline V gene encodes CDR1 SGHRS and CDR2 YFSETQ. The V gene lost 0 bases and the J gene lost 1 base, with 14 bases spanning the gap. This CDR3 has 16 amino acids.

The rearrangement links TRBV10-3 to TRBJ2-7, with D unresolved. CDR3 length: 14 residues. The V gene lost 4 bases and the J gene lost 3 bases, with 13 bases spanning the gap. Germline CDR1 ENHRY, CDR2 SYGVKD. The CDR3 region is CAISAGTNVYEQYF. The CDR3 bases are TGTGCCATCAGTGCAGGAACAAATGTCTACGAGCAGTACTTC.

The chain joins TRBV6-1 to TRBJ2-7; D possibly corresponds to TRBD1 (5 bases). Trimming shortened V by 6 bases and J by 1 base, and 13 bases separated the two germline ends. CDR1 and CDR2 (germline): MNHNS, SASEGT. The length of the CDR3 is 14 residues. CDR3 DNA sequence: TGTGCCAGCAGCTTTGACAGTGCATCCTACGAGCAGTACTTC. Its protein product is CASSFDSASYEQYF.

This clonotype was counted only a few times. This chain links TRBV4-1 with TRBJ2-7, with 9 nucleotides matching TRBD2. The J segment lost 3 bases and the V segment lost 0 bases, leaving 3 bases of the junction unmatched. The CDR3 runs 15 residues. Germline V gene lookup returns CDR1 MGHRA and CDR2 YSYEKL. The chain's CDR3 is CASSQDRTSDYEQYF. The DNA for the CDR3 is TGCGCCAGCAGCCAAGATAGGACTAGCGACTACGAGCAGTACTTC.

Only a few counts were recorded for this clonotype. This chain uses TRBV7-6 with TRBJ1-5; D not certain. The CDR3 totals 13 residues. Trimming removed 2 bases from V and 5 bases from J, with 7 bases in between. CDR1 and CDR2 from the germline V gene are SGHVS and FNYEAQ. The CDR3 sequence is CASSLNVDQPQHF. The CDR3 DNA sequence: TGTGCCAGCAGCTTAAACGTCGATCAGCCCCAGCATTTT.

The V gene is TRBV27, the J gene TRBJ2-1; maybe TRBD1 (6 bases). The ends were cut back, 8 bases at V and 2 bases at J, with 10 bases in the middle. In germline, CDR1 is MNHEY, CDR2 SMNVEV (reference sequence). The CDR3 contains 13 residues. CDR3 sequence: CASRDIPYNEQFF. CDR3 bases: TGTGCCAGCCGGGACATCCCCTACAATGAGCAGTTCTTC.

This clonotype has just a few counts. V gene TRBV30 combines with J gene TRBJ2-7; D is ambiguous. The CDR3 covers 14 residues. Trimming stripped 4 bases from V and 2 bases from J, with 15 bases between. Germline values: CDR1 GTSNPN, CDR2 SVGIG (reference sequence). CDR3 residues: CAWNKPSLPYEQYF. CDR3 sequence (DNA): TGTGCCTGGAATAAGCCGTCCCTCCCCTACGAGCAGTACTTC.

The V and J genes are TRBV20-1 and TRBJ2-7; D possibly matches TRBD1 or TRBD2 (5 bases each). V was cut by 3 bases and J by 0 bases, with 12 bases left in between. Per germline, CDR1 DFQATT and CDR2 SNEGSKA (reference sequence). This CDR3 has 14 residues. For the CDR3, the DNA is TGCAGTGCTAGTCGAGGGGTCCCCTCCTACGAGCAGTACTTC. Translation gives CSASRGVPSYEQYF.

The CDR3 region has the DNA TGTGCCAGTAGTCTCCCCGGGACAGGGGATTGGCAGTACTTC. Translating it yields CASSLPGTGDWQYF. The V gene is TRBV19, the J gene TRBJ2-7, with 10 bases identical to TRBD1. Trimming cost V 5 bases and J 9 bases; bases outside gene matches: 10. This CDR3 region has 14 residues. In germline, CDR1 is LNHDA, CDR2 SQIVND (reference sequence).

This clonotype was counted ten times or more. The V and J genes are TRBV12-3 or TRBV12-4 and TRBJ1-2, with 7 bases fitting TRBD1. V shed 4 bases and J 6 bases; nucleotides not matched to a gene: 5. The CDR3 length is 13 residues. The CDR3 is CASSYDRAHGYTF. CDR3 sequence (DNA): TGTGCCAGCAGTTACGACAGGGCTCATGGCTACACCTTC.

The genes are TRBV7-2 and TRBJ2-1; 12 bases align to TRBD2. Germline values: CDR1 SGHTA, CDR2 FQGNSA. The junction had 4 bases not matched to a gene; V was cut back by 3 bases and J by 7 bases. This CDR3 region has 15 residues. This CDR3 is CASSFLAGGANEQFF. CDR3 DNA: TGTGCCAGCAGCTTTCTAGCGGGAGGGGCAAATGAGCAGTTCTTC.

This clonotype was recorded at least ten times. V is TRBV7-2 and J is TRBJ2-5; 11 positions match TRBD2. Per the germline V gene, CDR1 is SGHTA and CDR2 is FQGNSA. CDR3 size: 15 residues. The V segment lost 5 bases and the J segment 5 bases; nucleotides outside the gene matches: 7. CDR3 bases: TGTGCCAGCAGCCCTTTTAGCGGGGGGGCCGAGACCCAGTACTTC. This encodes CASSPFSGGAETQYF. Complete variable domain (other parts from reference TRBV7-2 and TRBJ2-5): GAGVSQSPSNKVTEKGKDVELRCDPISGHTALYWYRQSLGQGLEFLIYFQGNSAPDKSGLPSDRFSAERTGGSVSTLTIQRTQQEDSAVYLCASSPFSGGAETQYFGPGTRLLVL.

This clonotype was seen a handful of times. The rearrangement links TRBV20-1 to TRBJ2-4, with TRBD1 as a possible D gene (5 bases). This CDR3 spans 14 amino acids. The germline V and J ends were trimmed by 3 bases and 0 bases, with 9 bases remaining between them. Looked up from germline, CDR1 is DFQATT and CDR2 is SNEGSKA (reference sequence). The CDR3 reads CSARGQLAKNIQYF. Written as DNA, the CDR3 is TGCAGTGCTAGGGGGCAGCTAGCCAAAAACATTCAGTACTTC.

There are many counts of this clonotype. The chain joins TRBV7-6 to TRBJ2-5, with D perhaps matching TRBD2 (5 bases). Trimming left V 3 bases short and J 2 bases short, with 13 bases between. The CDR3 is made up of 15 amino acids. CDR1 is SGHVS, CDR2 FNYEAQ, per germline. CDR3 loop: CASSFSMEDQETQYF. Written as DNA, the CDR3 is TGTGCCAGCAGCTTTTCAATGGAGGATCAAGAGACCCAGTACTTC.

This clonotype was detected only a few times. J is TRBJ2-5 and V is TRBV18; D unclear. The CDR3 length is 12 residues. The germline V gene encodes CDR1 KGHSH and CDR2 LQKENI. V was pared by 5 bases and J by 2 bases, with 6 bases between. CDR3 nucleotide sequence: TGTGCCAGCTCAAGTCAGCAAGAGACCCAGTACTTC. Translated, it gives CASSSQQETQYF.

In its sample, this clonotype was seen a few times. The chain is built from TRBV11-2 and TRBJ2-7; D is ambiguous. Germline V lookup: CDR1 SGHAT, CDR2 FQNNGV. The CDR3 length is 12 residues. Trimming removed 3 bases from V and 2 bases from J, with 5 bases in between. CDR3 in amino acids: CASSFLAYEQYF. The CDR3 DNA reads TGTGCCAGCAGCTTTCTAGCCTACGAGCAGTACTTC. The full variable domain, rest sourced from reference TRBV11-2 and TRBJ2-7, is EAGVAQSPRYKIIEKRQSVAFWCNPISGHATLYWYQQILGQGPKLLIQFQNNGVVDDSQLPKDRFSAERLKGVDSTLKIQPAKLEDSAVYLCASSFLAYEQYFGPGTRLTVT.

This clonotype came up a few times. DNA of the CDR3: TGCAGTGCCCCCTGGGGTGGGAGCACAGATACGCAGTATTTT. It translates to CSAPWGGSTDTQYF. The V call is TRBV20-1, the J call TRBJ2-3; D is uncertain. The CDR3 spans 14 residues. Per germline, CDR1 DFQATT and CDR2 SNEGSKA (reference sequence). V gave up 6 bases and J gave up 0 bases, with 13 bases separating them.